These T cell receptor beta chains were read from a single sample in a study of blood T cell repertoires in COVID-19. The protocol was immunoSEQ multiplex PCR, while the TCRdb copy is restricted to in-frame clones and leaves out a portion. The sample has approximately 210,000 clones; around 84% are singletons. The sequenced sample consisted of peripheral blood. The source of these receptors is a man under 40 with active or convalescent COVID-19. Each CDR3 is given with its conserved first and last residue. A D gene is named only where the DNA matches it firmly. The size entry is marked missing in some rows and otherwise reads once, few, many or a size class.

clone size	V gene	J gene	D gene	CDR3 protein	CDR3 DNA
.	TRBV18	TRBJ1-1	.	CASSPPVIRGAFF	TGTGCCAGCTCACCACCGGTTATCAGAGGTGCTTTCTTT
.	TRBV9	TRBJ1-2	.	CASSVGGGGDYGYTF	TGTGCCAGCAGCGTAGGCGGCGGGGGAGACTATGGCTACACCTTC
.	TRBV6-2/TRBV6-3	TRBJ2-1	TRBD2	CASSSTSGRALYNEQFF	TGTGCCAGCAGCTCGACTAGCGGGAGGGCCCTATACAATGAGCAGTTCTTC
.	TRBV9	TRBJ2-1	TRBD1	CASRDRYNEQFF	TGTGCCAGCAGGGACAGGTACAATGAGCAGTTCTTC
.	TRBV7-9	TRBJ2-7	TRBD1	CASSPMDRAYEQYF	TGTGCCAGCAGCCCCATGGACAGGGCCTACGAGCAGTACTTC
.	TRBV7-9	TRBJ2-7	TRBD2	CASSRGSGRSTHYEQYF	TGTGCCAGCTCCCGGGGCAGCGGGAGGTCTACTCACTACGAGCAGTACTTC
.	TRBV7-8	TRBJ2-3	TRBD2	CASSLGLAGALFTDTQYF	TGTGCCAGCAGCTTGGGTCTAGCGGGGGCCCTCTTCACAGATACGCAGTATTTT
.	TRBV5-1	TRBJ2-3	TRBD1	CASSLSPDRGTGTDTQYF	TGCGCCAGCAGCTTGTCACCGGACAGGGGAACTGGCACAGATACGCAGTATTTT
few	TRBV7-9	TRBJ2-3	TRBD1	CASSIDRVADTQYF	TGTGCCAGCAGCATCGACAGGGTGGCAGATACGCAGTATTTT
few	TRBV6-6	TRBJ2-1	.	CASSYPGPKGVWEQFF	TGTGCCAGCAGTTACCCCGGACCGAAGGGGGTGTGGGAGCAGTTCTTC
.	TRBV14	TRBJ1-2	.	CASSQESGLNGYTF	TGTGCCAGCAGCCAAGAATCGGGTCTCAATGGCTACACCTTC
.	TRBV6-1	TRBJ1-6	TRBD1	CASSGPGTGDNSPLHF	TGTGCCAGCAGTGGGCCCGGGACAGGAGATAATTCACCCCTCCACTTT
.	TRBV2	TRBJ1-5	TRBD1	CASRGNRGQHF	TGTGCCAGCAGGGGAAACAGGGGCCAGCATTTT
.	TRBV4-3	TRBJ1-2	.	CASSQEAGPANYGYTF	TGCGCCAGCAGCCAAGAAGCAGGGCCAGCTAACTATGGCTACACCTTC
.	TRBV15	TRBJ1-1	.	CATSRGGVLQPEAFF	TGTGCCACCAGCAGAGGGGGGGTGCTTCAACCTGAAGCTTTCTTT
.	TRBV7-2	TRBJ1-1	.	CASSSQENTEAFF	TGTGCCAGCAGTTCACAGGAGAACACTGAAGCTTTCTTT
.	TRBV6-4	TRBJ2-3	TRBD2	CASSDSGTSGTDTQYF	TGTGCCAGCAGTGACTCAGGGACTAGCGGGACAGATACGCAGTATTTT
.	TRBV30	TRBJ1-1	.	CAWITGWSNTEAFF	TGTGCCTGGATTACAGGGTGGTCTAACACTGAAGCTTTCTTT
.	TRBV7-2	TRBJ1-1	.	CASTPRGNTEAFF	TGTGCCAGCACCCCGCGGGGGAACACTGAAGCTTTCTTT
.	TRBV18	TRBJ2-2	.	CASSPQGVNTGELFF	TGTGCCAGCTCACCACAGGGGGTGAACACCGGGGAGCTGTTTTTT
.	TRBV9	TRBJ1-1	.	CASSVGAGEGTEAFF	TGTGCCAGCAGCGTAGGGGCAGGGGAAGGGACTGAAGCTTTCTTT
once	TRBV5-1	TRBJ2-5	TRBD2	CASSFGGAETQYF	TGCGCCAGCAGCTTCGGGGGGGCAGAGACCCAGTACTTC
.	TRBV30	TRBJ1-5	TRBD1	CAWNRQGASHQPQHF	TGTGCCTGGAATAGACAGGGAGCATCCCATCAGCCCCAGCATTTT
.	TRBV12-3/TRBV12-4	TRBJ1-1	.	CASTLGGAEAFF	TGTGCCAGCACCCTGGGAGGGGCTGAAGCTTTCTTT
.	TRBV6-5	TRBJ1-2	TRBD1	CASRPGTGSYGYTF	TGTGCCAGCAGACCCGGGACAGGGAGCTATGGCTACACCTTC
.	TRBV5-8	TRBJ1-2	TRBD1	CASSPGQFPLGYTF	TGTGCCAGCAGCCCGGGACAGTTCCCTTTAGGCTACACCTTC
.	TRBV15	TRBJ1-6	.	CATSRDMGSSYNSPLHF	TGTGCCACCAGCAGAGATATGGGCAGCTCCTATAATTCACCCCTCCACTTT
.	TRBV11-3	TRBJ1-4	.	CASSPSELWEKLFF	TGTGCCAGCAGTCCCTCCGAGTTATGGGAAAAACTGTTTTTT
few	TRBV18	TRBJ2-7	TRBD1	CASSPRQGNGYEQYF	TGTGCCAGCTCACCGCGACAGGGGAACGGGTACGAGCAGTACTTC
.	TRBV28	TRBJ2-5	.	CASSSRQAHQETQYF	TGTGCCAGCAGTTCCAGACAGGCGCACCAAGAGACCCAGTACTTC
.	TRBV2	TRBJ2-7	.	CASSDTAGTNYEQYF	TGTGCCAGCAGTGATACGGCGGGAACCAACTACGAGCAGTACTTC
.	TRBV5-8	TRBJ2-3	TRBD2	CASSWGLAPSDTQYF	TGTGCCAGCAGCTGGGGACTAGCCCCCTCGGATACGCAGTATTTT
.	TRBV6-2/TRBV6-3	TRBJ1-2	.	CASSLTTNYGYTF	TGTGCCAGCAGCTTAACAACGAACTATGGCTACACCTTC
.	TRBV4-2	TRBJ2-2	TRBD2	CASRQIAGGPTGELFF	TGTGCCAGCAGGCAAATAGCGGGGGGGCCCACCGGGGAGCTGTTTTTT
once	TRBV18	TRBJ1-1	TRBD1	CASSPLTGQMNTEAFF	TGTGCCAGCTCACCACTTACGGGACAGATGAACACTGAAGCTTTCTTT
.	TRBV2	TRBJ2-2	TRBD1	CASNGQGDTGELFF	TGTGCCAGCAACGGACAGGGCGACACCGGGGAGCTGTTTTTT
.	TRBV27	TRBJ1-4	.	CASTPGGLGEKLFF	TGTGCCAGCACTCCAGGAGGTTTAGGAGAAAAACTGTTTTTT
.	TRBV3-1/TRBV3-2	TRBJ2-2	TRBD2	CASSQRAGWGELFF	TGTGCCAGCAGCCAAAGAGCGGGGTGGGGGGAGCTGTTTTTT
.	TRBV3-1/TRBV3-2	TRBJ1-5	TRBD1	CASSQQGGRPQHF	TGTGCCAGCAGCCAGCAGGGGGGTCGACCCCAGCATTTT
.	TRBV9	TRBJ2-7	.	CASSGRGSAYEQYF	TGTGCCAGCAGCGGAAGAGGATCCGCTTACGAGCAGTACTTC
.	TRBV28	TRBJ2-7	.	CASSKNTLRGATYEQYF	TGTGCCAGCAGTAAAAATACACTCAGGGGGGCCACCTACGAGCAGTACTTC
.	TRBV3-1/TRBV3-2	TRBJ2-1	.	CASSQTRNNEQFF	TGTGCCAGCAGCCAAACAAGAAACAATGAGCAGTTCTTC
.	TRBV9	TRBJ2-7	TRBD2	CASSPGVAGTYEQYF	TGTGCCAGCAGCCCAGGGGTAGCGGGAACCTACGAGCAGTACTTC
.	TRBV5-6	TRBJ2-1	.	CATGPWNEQFF	TGTGCCACAGGGCCCTGGAATGAGCAGTTCTTC
.	TRBV3-1/TRBV3-2	TRBJ2-3	TRBD2	CASHEGSGSTDTQYF	TGTGCCAGCCACGAGGGTAGCGGGTCCACAGATACGCAGTATTTT
.	TRBV7-2	TRBJ1-6	TRBD1	CASRKSGTATRSYNSPLHF	TGTGCCAGCAGAAAGTCCGGGACAGCGACCCGCTCCTATAATTCACCCCTCCACTTT
.	TRBV10-3	TRBJ1-3	TRBD1	CAITQTGGAGGNTIYF	TGTGCCATCACCCAGACAGGGGGCGCGGGTGGAAACACCATATATTTT
once	TRBV6-6	TRBJ1-5	TRBD1	CASSTQGAVSQPQHF	TGTGCCAGCAGCACACAGGGGGCGGTAAGTCAGCCCCAGCATTTT
once	TRBV7-2	TRBJ2-3	.	CASSRVGADTQYF	TGTGCCAGCAGCAGAGTCGGGGCAGATACGCAGTATTTT
few	TRBV4-2	TRBJ1-4	.	CASSQAAGTTNEKLFF	TGTGCCAGCAGCCAGGCTGCAGGGACAACTAATGAAAAACTGTTTTTT
.	TRBV6-5	TRBJ1-5	TRBD1	CASRSTGAYNQPQHF	TGTGCCAGCAGATCTACAGGGGCCTACAATCAGCCCCAGCATTTT
few	TRBV3-1/TRBV3-2	TRBJ1-2	.	CASSSSAQDFNYGYTF	TGTGCCAGCAGCTCCTCCGCGCAGGACTTTAACTATGGCTACACCTTC
.	TRBV30	TRBJ1-1	.	CAWRPRDRMNTEAFF	TGTGCCTGGAGACCTCGAGACAGGATGAACACTGAAGCTTTCTTT